Presented here are 26 T cell receptor beta chains from one specimen sequenced in a study of T cell clonotyping in hematopoietic cell transplantation. Only in-frame clones appear in the TCRdb table, and some are missing; sequencing was by immunoSEQ multiplex PCR. In the table there are about 15,000 clones, less than 70% of which are singletons. Sequences were obtained from PBMCs. The receptor set was obtained from a human donor who either received an allogeneic hematopoietic cell transplant for a myeloid malignancy or was a related donor (not recorded which). Some clones in this sample may be carry-over from other donors' samples.

CDR3 DNA sequence: TGTGCCAGCAGTCCTGACAGCCAGATCACTGAAGCTTTCTTT. This sequence encodes CASSPDSQITEAFF. V gene TRBV6-5 combines with J gene TRBJ1-1; D may be TRBD1 (5 bases). Germline loops: CDR1 MNHEY, CDR2 SVGAGI. The CDR3 is made up of 14 amino acids. Between the trimmed V and J ends, which lost 5 bases and 4 bases, there was a span of 14 bases.

This sequence joins TRBV28 and TRBJ1-5; D gene ambiguous. The CDR3 consists of 12 residues. V was clipped by 7 bases and J by 0 bases, with 4 bases between them. Germline assignment: CDR1 MDHEN and CDR2 SYDVKM. The CDR3 sequence: CASTNSNQPQHF. In nucleotides, the CDR3 is TGTGCCAGCACCAATAGCAATCAGCCCCAGCATTTT.

This clone appeared once. The CDR3: CASSLGDRGTGELFF. CDR3 DNA sequence: TGCGCCAGCAGCTTGGGGGACAGGGGCACCGGGGAGCTGTTTTTT. This rearrangement joins TRBV5-1 to TRBJ2-2; 10 bases match TRBD1. CDR1 and CDR2 from the germline V gene are SGHRS and YFSETQ. The CDR3 consists of 15 residues. V shed 0 bases and J 4 bases; nucleotides not matched to a gene: 0.

This sequence joins TRBV5-1 and TRBJ1-1; maybe TRBD1 (6 bases). V shed 4 bases and J shed 5 bases, with 15 bases lying between them. In germline, CDR1 is SGHRS, CDR2 YFSETQ. This CDR3 has 14 amino acids. CDR3 sequence: CASSQLGGGTEAFF. DNA for the CDR3: TGCGCCAGCAGCCAATTAGGGGGAGGAACTGAAGCTTTCTTT. The whole variable domain, remainder taken from reference TRBV5-1 and TRBJ1-1, is KAGVTQTPRYLIKTRGQQVTLSCSPISGHRSVSWYQQTPGQGLQFLFEYFSETQRNKGNFPGRFSGRQFSNSRSEMNVSTLELGDSALYLCASSQLGGGTEAFFGQGTRLTVV.

This clone was recorded a few times. The chain couples TRBV6-6 to TRBJ2-2, with a possible D match to TRBD1 (6 bases). The CDR3 is 13 residues long. Germline-derived CDR1 and CDR2 are MNHNY and SVGAGI (reference sequence). V dropped 10 bases and J dropped 4 bases, with 13 bases sitting between them. The CDR3 spells CATSQGSTGELFF. CDR3 coding DNA: TGTGCCACCTCACAGGGTAGCACCGGGGAGCTGTTTTTT.

This chain links TRBV5-4 with TRBJ2-5; 8 bases match TRBD2. CDR3 length equals 17 residues. Germline values: CDR1 SGHNT, CDR2 YYREEE (reference sequence). J lost 0 bases, V lost 2 bases, and 9 bases had no gene match. The CDR3 is CASSFIGGGSHQETQYF. The CDR3 DNA follows: TGTGCCAGCAGCTTCATAGGCGGGGGGTCCCACCAAGAGACCCAGTACTTC.

Only a few counts were recorded for this clone. V is TRBV5-1 and J is TRBJ2-5; D tentatively reads TRBD1 or TRBD2 (5 bases each). The CDR3 is made up of 13 amino acids. The germline CDR1 and CDR2 sequences are SGHRS and YFSETQ. V lost 2 bases to trimming and J lost 5 bases, with 10 bases between them. CDR3 DNA: TGCGCCAGCAGCTTTGGGGGTGTTGAGACCCAGTACTTC. Translation: CASSFGGVETQYF.

This clone was picked up a small number of times. V gene TRBV7-9 combines with J gene TRBJ2-1, with D perhaps TRBD1 (6 bases). The CDR3 covers 14 residues. Trimming shortened V by 1 base and J by 6 bases, and 10 bases separated the two germline ends. Germline V lookup: CDR1 SEHNR, CDR2 FQNEAQ (reference sequence). CDR3 protein: CASSLVNRANEQFF. As DNA, the CDR3 is TGTGCCAGCAGCTTAGTTAACAGGGCCAATGAGCAGTTCTTC. The complete variable domain, with remaining parts taken from reference TRBV7-9 and TRBJ2-1, reads DTGVSQNPRHKITKRGQNVTFRCDPISEHNRLYWYRQTLGQGPEFLTYFQNEAQLEKSRLLSDRFSAERPKGSFSTLEIQRTEQGDSAMYLCASSLVNRANEQFFGPGTRLTVL.

The chain couples TRBV5-1 to TRBJ1-4; TRBD1 agrees at 9 bases. Trimming at V came to 2 bases and at J to 8 bases, leaving 4 bases not matched to a gene. The germline V gene has CDR1 SGHRS and CDR2 YFSETQ. The CDR3 covers 14 residues. CDR3 bases: TGCGCCAGCAGCTTACAGGGGGCTGGGGAAAAACTGTTTTTT. It is translated as CASSLQGAGEKLFF.

This clone occurred a few times. The rearrangement uses TRBV2 and TRBJ1-2; D remains ambiguous. The CDR3 has 12 residues. V was shortened by 3 bases and J by 5 bases, with 7 bases between the two germline ends. The V gene's germline CDR1 is SNHLY and CDR2 FYNNEI. The CDR3 sequence: CASSETVYGYTF. CDR3 bases: TGTGCCAGCAGTGAGACGGTTTATGGCTACACCTTC.

The rearrangement links TRBV25-1 to TRBJ2-7; perhaps TRBD1 as D (7 bases). The germline CDR1 and CDR2 sequences are MGHDK and SYGVNS. The ends were cut back, 5 bases at V and 7 bases at J, with 9 bases in the middle. The CDR3 covers 11 residues. The CDR3, as DNA: TGTGCCAGCAGTCCAGGGGGGGAGCAGTACTTC. This translates into CASSPGGEQYF.

The rearrangement links TRBV5-1 to TRBJ2-7; 9 bases match TRBD1. Unmatched junction bases numbered 5, after V lost 1 base and J lost 3 bases. The CDR3 length is 15 residues. In germline, CDR1 is SGHRS, CDR2 YFSETQ. CDR3 in amino acids: CASSLMTGGGYEQYF. CDR3 nucleotides: TGCGCCAGCAGCTTGATGACAGGGGGTGGCTACGAGCAGTACTTC.

This clone came up a few times. The V call is TRBV30, the J call TRBJ1-2; 7 bases fit TRBD1. The CDR3 loop spans 14 amino acids. CDR1 is GTSNPN and CDR2 is SVGIG in the germline V gene (reference sequence). The junction had 16 bases not matched to a gene; V was cut back by 8 bases and J by 7 bases. The CDR3 spells CAGIPETGLFGYTF. Written as DNA, the CDR3 is TGTGCCGGGATCCCCGAGACAGGGTTATTTGGCTACACCTTC.

In this sample, this clone turned up a few times. V is TRBV9 and J is TRBJ2-3, with TRBD2 matching 15 bases. The CDR3 spans 17 residues. V shed 2 bases and J 5 bases; nucleotides not matched to a gene: 6. Germline lookup yields CDR1 SGDLS and CDR2 YYNGEE. CDR3 amino acids: CASSVRTSGGALDTQYF. The CDR3 nucleotides read TGTGCCAGCAGCGTGCGGACTAGCGGGGGGGCCTTAGATACGCAGTATTTT.

The chain couples TRBV5-1 to TRBJ2-2; D possibly corresponds to TRBD2 (5 bases). Germline CDR1 SGHRS, CDR2 YFSETQ. CDR3 length: 16 residues. V was trimmed by 4 bases and J by 1 base, leaving 14 bases between them. This CDR3 reads CASSLRDSGNTGELFF. The CDR3 nucleotides are TGCGCCAGCAGCCTCCGGGATTCAGGGAACACCGGGGAGCTGTTTTTT.

The chain employs TRBV6-5 and TRBJ1-1, with no clear D. The CDR3 has 13 residues. Trimming took off 8 bases at V and 0 bases at J, with 10 bases between the two ends. The germline gives CDR1 MNHEY, CDR2 SVGAGI. CDR3 residues: CASWSRMNTEAFF. CDR3 DNA sequence: TGTGCCAGCTGGAGTCGTATGAACACTGAAGCTTTCTTT.

The rearrangement links TRBV11-3 to TRBJ2-5; D is unresolved. The germline CDR1 and CDR2 sequences are SGHNT and YENEEA. The CDR3 contains 13 residues. The V end was cut by 3 bases, the J end by 7 bases, with 12 bases between. CDR3 sequence: CASSFGSSGTQYF. For the CDR3, the DNA is TGTGCCAGCAGCTTTGGATCATCGGGGACCCAGTACTTC.

The rearrangement uses TRBV27 and TRBJ1-2; TRBD1 is a possible D gene (6 bases). The CDR3 is made up of 15 amino acids. CDR1 is MNHEY and CDR2 is SMNVEV in the germline V gene (reference sequence). With 5 bases removed from V and 3 bases from J, the gap between germline ends came to 16 bases. The CDR3 DNA follows: TGTGCCAGCAGTCCGGGGGGCGGGGCCTACTATGGCTACACCTTC. It encodes CASSPGGGAYYGYTF.

In its sample, this clone is medium-sized. This rearrangement joins TRBV27 to TRBJ2-7; 7 bases map to TRBD2. The trim removed 6 bases at V and 5 bases at J, leaving 7 bases unmatched. The CDR3 has 13 residues. Germline assignment: CDR1 MNHEY and CDR2 SMNVEV (reference sequence). CDR3 bases: TGTGCCAGCAGCCCCCCGGGGGGTGACGAGCAGTACTTC. It yields the protein CASSPPGGDEQYF.

This clone is termed medium-sized. This chain links TRBV6-5 with TRBJ2-5, with D perhaps assigned TRBD1 or TRBD2 (5 bases each). Germline loops: CDR1 MNHEY, CDR2 SVGAGI. CDR3 length: 14 residues. Trimming removed 1 base at V and 1 base at J, with 7 bases between. As DNA, the CDR3 is TGTGCCAGCAGTTACTTTGGGGGCCAAGAGACCCAGTACTTC. Translated: CASSYFGGQETQYF.

This chain uses TRBV4-1 with TRBJ2-4; D gene unclear. Germline-derived CDR1 and CDR2 are MGHRA and YSYEKL. This CDR3 comprises 16 residues. The V and J ends lost 0 bases and 0 bases respectively, with 9 bases between them. As DNA, the CDR3 is TGCGCCAGCAGCCAAGAGGAACAGCTAGCCAAAAACATTCAGTACTTC. Amino acids: CASSQEEQLAKNIQYF.

In this sample, this clone turned up a few times. The V and J genes are TRBV19 and TRBJ1-5; 7 bases align to TRBD1. Germline V lookup: CDR1 LNHDA, CDR2 SQIVND (reference sequence). The CDR3 consists of 14 residues. Germline trimming cut 5 bases from V and 5 bases from J; bases unmatched to any gene: 6. The CDR3 loop is CASSWPGGYQPQHF. The CDR3 nucleotides are TGTGCCAGTAGTTGGCCAGGGGGTTATCAGCCCCAGCATTTT. Looking up the rest from reference TRBV19 and TRBJ1-5 gives the full variable domain: DGGITQSPKYLFRKEGQNVTLSCEQNLNHDAMYWYRQDPGQGLRLIYYSQIVNDFQKGDIAEGYSVSREKKESFPLTVTSAQKNPTAFYLCASSWPGGYQPQHFGDGTRLSIL.

This sequence joins TRBV4-2 and TRBJ2-1; TRBD2 might be the D (6 bases). Germline V CDR1 and CDR2: LGHNA, YNFKEQ. The ends were cut back, 0 bases at V and 6 bases at J, with 12 bases in the middle. This CDR3 contains 15 residues. Here the CDR3 DNA reads TGTGCCAGCAGCCAAGATCTACTAGCCTCCAATGAGCAGTTCTTC. It yields the protein CASSQDLLASNEQFF.

The chain is built from TRBV9 and TRBJ1-5; maybe TRBD1 (5 bases). Germline assignment: CDR1 SGDLS and CDR2 YYNGEE. With 4 bases removed from V and 3 bases from J, the gap between germline ends came to 8 bases. The length of the CDR3 is 13 residues. The CDR3 nucleotides read TGTGCCAGCAGCACAGGACTCAATCAGCCCCAGCATTTT. As protein: CASSTGLNQPQHF.

This clone showed up just a few times. The chain couples TRBV28 to TRBJ1-4, with 7 bases lining up with TRBD1. In germline, CDR1 is MDHEN, CDR2 SYDVKM. This CDR3 spans 15 amino acids. V lost 5 bases and J lost 3; bases outside the gene matches: 6. The DNA for the CDR3 is TGTGCCAGCAGTCGATCAGGGGGACCTAATGAAAAACTGTTTTTT. Its translation is CASSRSGGPNEKLFF.

V usage is TRBV6-5 and J usage is TRBJ2-7; tentative D call: TRBD2 (6 bases). The V gene's germline CDR1 is MNHEY and CDR2 SVGAGI. This CDR3 comprises 13 residues. V dropped 1 base and J dropped 7 bases, with 11 bases sitting between them. The CDR3 region is CASSYLWGREQYF. CDR3 sequence (DNA): TGTGCCAGCAGTTACTTGTGGGGGAGGGAGCAGTACTTC.